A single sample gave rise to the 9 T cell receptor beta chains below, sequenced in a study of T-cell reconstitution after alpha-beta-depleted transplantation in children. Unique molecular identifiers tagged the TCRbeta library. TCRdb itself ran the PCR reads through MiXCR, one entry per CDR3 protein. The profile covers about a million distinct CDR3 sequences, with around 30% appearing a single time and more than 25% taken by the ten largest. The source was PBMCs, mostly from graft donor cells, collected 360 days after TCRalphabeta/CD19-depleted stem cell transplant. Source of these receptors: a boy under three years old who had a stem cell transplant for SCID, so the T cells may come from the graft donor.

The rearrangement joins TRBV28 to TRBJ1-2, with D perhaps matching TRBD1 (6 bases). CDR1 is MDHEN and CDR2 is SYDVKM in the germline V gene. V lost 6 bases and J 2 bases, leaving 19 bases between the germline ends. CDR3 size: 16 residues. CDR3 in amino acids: CASSRPQGPTNYGYTF. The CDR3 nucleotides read TGTGCCAGCAGCCGACCCCAGGGGCCCACCAACTATGGCTACACCTTC.

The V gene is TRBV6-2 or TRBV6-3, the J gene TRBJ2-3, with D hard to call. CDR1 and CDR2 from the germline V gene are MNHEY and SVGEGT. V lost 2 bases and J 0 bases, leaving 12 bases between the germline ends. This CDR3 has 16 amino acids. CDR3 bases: TGTGCCAGCAGTTACCGAAAAGTCTCTAGCACAGATACGCAGTATTTT. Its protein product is CASSYRKVSSTDTQYF.

CDR3: CASSPRTSGGPEQFF. Written as DNA, the CDR3 is TGTGCCAGCAGTCCCCGGACTAGCGGGGGCCCTGAGCAGTTCTTC. V usage is TRBV12-3 or TRBV12-4 and J usage is TRBJ2-1; the match to TRBD2 covers 13 bases. The CDR3 contains 15 residues. Trimming cost V 5 bases and J 9 bases; bases outside gene matches: 7.

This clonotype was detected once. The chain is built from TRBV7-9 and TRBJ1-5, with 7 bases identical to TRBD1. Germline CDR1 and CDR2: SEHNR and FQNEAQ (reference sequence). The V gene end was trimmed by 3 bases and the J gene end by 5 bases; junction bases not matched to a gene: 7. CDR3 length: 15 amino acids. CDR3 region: CASSFSGQQDQPQHF. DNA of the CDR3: TGTGCCAGCAGCTTCTCGGGACAGCAAGATCAGCCCCAGCATTTT.

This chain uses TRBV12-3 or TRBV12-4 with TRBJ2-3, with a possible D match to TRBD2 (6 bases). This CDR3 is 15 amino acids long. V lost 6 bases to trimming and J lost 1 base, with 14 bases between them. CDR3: CASSPGVAGTDTQYF. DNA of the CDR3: TGTGCCAGCAGCCCCGGCGTAGCGGGCACAGATACGCAGTATTTT.

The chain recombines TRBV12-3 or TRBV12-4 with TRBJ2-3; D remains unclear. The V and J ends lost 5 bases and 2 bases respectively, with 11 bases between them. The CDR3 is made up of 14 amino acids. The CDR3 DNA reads TGTGCCAGCAGTCAAAGGACGGACACAGATACGCAGTATTTT. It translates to CASSQRTDTDTQYF.

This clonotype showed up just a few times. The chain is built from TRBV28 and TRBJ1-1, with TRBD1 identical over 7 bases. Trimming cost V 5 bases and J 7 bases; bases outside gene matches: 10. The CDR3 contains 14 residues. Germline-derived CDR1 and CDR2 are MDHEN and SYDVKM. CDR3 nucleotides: TGTGCCAGCAGTCTCGACAGGGATTGGATTGAAGCTTTCTTT. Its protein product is CASSLDRDWIEAFF.

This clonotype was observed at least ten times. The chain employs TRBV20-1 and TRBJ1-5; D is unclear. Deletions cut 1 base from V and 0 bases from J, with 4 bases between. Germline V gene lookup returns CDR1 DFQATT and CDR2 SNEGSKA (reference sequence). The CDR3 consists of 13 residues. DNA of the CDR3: TGCAGTGCTAGAGTAGATAGCAATCAGCCCCAGCATTTT. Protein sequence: CSARVDSNQPQHF.

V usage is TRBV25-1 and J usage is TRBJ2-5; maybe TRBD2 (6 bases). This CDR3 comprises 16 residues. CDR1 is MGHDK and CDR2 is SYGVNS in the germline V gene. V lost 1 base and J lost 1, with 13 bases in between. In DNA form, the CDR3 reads TGTGCCAGCAGTGAATGGGGGGTACTGCGCCAAGAGACCCAGTACTTC. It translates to CASSEWGVLRQETQYF.